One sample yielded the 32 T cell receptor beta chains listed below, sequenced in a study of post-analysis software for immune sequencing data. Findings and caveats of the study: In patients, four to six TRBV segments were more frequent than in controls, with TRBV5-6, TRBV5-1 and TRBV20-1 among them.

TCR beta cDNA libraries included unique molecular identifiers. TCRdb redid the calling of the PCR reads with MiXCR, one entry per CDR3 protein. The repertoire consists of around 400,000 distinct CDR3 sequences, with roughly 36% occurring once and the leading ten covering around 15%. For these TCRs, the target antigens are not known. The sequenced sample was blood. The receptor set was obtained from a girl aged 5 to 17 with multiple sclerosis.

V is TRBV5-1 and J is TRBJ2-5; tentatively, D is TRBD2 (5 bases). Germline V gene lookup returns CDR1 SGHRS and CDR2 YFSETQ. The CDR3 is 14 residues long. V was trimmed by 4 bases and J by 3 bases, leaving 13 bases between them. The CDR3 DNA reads TGCGCCAGCAGCGTCTCGACGGGGAAAGAGACCCAGTACTTC. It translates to CASSVSTGKETQYF.

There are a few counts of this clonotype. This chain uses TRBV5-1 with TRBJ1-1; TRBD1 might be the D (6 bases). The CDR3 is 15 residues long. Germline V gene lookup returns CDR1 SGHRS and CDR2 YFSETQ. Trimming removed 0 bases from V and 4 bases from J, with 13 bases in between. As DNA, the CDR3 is TGCGCCAGCAGCTTGGTCGGGGGCGAGGGCACTGAAGCTTTCTTT. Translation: CASSLVGGEGTEAFF.

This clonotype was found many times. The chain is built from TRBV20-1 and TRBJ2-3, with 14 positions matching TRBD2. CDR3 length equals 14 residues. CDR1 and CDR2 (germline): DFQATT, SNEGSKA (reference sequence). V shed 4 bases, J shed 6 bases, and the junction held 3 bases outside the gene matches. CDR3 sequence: CSATRTSGGDTQYF. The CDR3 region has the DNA TGCAGTGCTACGCGGACTAGCGGGGGGGATACGCAGTATTTT.

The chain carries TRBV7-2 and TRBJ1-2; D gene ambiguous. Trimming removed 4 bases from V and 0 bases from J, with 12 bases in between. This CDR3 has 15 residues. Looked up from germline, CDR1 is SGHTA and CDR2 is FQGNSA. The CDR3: CASSSSSYPNYGYTF. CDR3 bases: TGTGCCAGCAGCTCCTCGAGCTATCCTAACTATGGCTACACCTTC.

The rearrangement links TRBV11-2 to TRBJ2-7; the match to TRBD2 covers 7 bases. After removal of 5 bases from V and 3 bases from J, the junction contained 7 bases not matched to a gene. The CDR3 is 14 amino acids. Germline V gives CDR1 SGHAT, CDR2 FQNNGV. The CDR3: CASSPYSGVYEQYF. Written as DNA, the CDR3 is TGTGCCAGCAGCCCATACAGCGGGGTCTACGAGCAGTACTTC.

CDR3 in amino acids: CASSQDQGTIEETQYF. The DNA of the CDR3 is TGTGCCAGCAGCCAAGATCAGGGGACTATAGAAGAGACCCAGTACTTC. The chain carries TRBV4-2 and TRBJ2-5; a weak D match, TRBD2 (7 bases). The CDR3 totals 16 residues. From germline, CDR1 is LGHNA and CDR2 YNFKEQ. V lost 0 bases and J lost 3, with 14 bases in between.

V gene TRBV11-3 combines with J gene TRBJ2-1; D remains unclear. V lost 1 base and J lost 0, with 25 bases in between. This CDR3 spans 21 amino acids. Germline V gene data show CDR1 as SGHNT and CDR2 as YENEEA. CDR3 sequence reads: CASSLAIFGQVLNSSYNEQFF. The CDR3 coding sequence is TGTGCCAGCAGCTTAGCTATCTTTGGGCAGGTTCTCAATAGCTCCTACAATGAGCAGTTCTTC.

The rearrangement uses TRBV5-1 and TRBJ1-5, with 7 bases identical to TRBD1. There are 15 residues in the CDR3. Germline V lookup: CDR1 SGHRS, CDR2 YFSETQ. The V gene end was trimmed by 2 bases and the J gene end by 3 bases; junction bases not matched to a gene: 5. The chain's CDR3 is CASSLDGQDNQPQHF. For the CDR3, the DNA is TGCGCCAGCAGCTTAGATGGACAGGACAATCAGCCCCAGCATTTT.

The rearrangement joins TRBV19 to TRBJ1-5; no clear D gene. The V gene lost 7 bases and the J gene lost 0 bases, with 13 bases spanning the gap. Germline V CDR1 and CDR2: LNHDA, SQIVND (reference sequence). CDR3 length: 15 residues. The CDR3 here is CASTPAPASNQPQHF. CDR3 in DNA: TGTGCCAGTACCCCAGCTCCGGCTAGCAATCAGCCCCAGCATTTT.

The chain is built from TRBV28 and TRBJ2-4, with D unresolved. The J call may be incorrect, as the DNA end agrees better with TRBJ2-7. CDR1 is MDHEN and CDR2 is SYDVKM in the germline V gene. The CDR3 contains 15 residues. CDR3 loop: CASTVGTLAGYEQYF. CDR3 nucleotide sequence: TGTGCCAGCACCGTAGGAACACTGGCCGGCTACGAGCAGTACTTC.

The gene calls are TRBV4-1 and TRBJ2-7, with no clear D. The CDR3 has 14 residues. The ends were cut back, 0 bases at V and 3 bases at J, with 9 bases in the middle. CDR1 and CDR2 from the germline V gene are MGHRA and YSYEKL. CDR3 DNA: TGCGCCAGCAGCCAAGATCCACAGAACTACGAGCAGTACTTC. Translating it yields CASSQDPQNYEQYF.

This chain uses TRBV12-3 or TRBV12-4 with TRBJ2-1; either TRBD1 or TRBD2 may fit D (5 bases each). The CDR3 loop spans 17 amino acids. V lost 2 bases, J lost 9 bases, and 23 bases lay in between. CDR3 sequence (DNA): TGTGCCAGCAGTTTATTCTCGGGGCTAGAAGGAACGGGTGAGCAGTTCTTC. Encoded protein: CASSLFSGLEGTGEQFF.

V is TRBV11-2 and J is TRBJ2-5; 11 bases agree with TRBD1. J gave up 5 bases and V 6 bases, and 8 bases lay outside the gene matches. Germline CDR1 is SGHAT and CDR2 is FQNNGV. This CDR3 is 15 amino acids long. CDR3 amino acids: CASSGTGGSMETQYF. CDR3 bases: TGTGCCAGCAGTGGGACAGGGGGGTCTATGGAGACCCAGTACTTC.

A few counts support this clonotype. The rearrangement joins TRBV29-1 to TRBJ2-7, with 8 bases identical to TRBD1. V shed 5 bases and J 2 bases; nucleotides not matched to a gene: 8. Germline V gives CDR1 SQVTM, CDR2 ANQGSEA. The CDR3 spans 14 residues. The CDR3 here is CSVLLTGQAYEQYF. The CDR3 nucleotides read TGCAGCGTTCTCCTCACGGGACAGGCCTACGAGCAGTACTTC.

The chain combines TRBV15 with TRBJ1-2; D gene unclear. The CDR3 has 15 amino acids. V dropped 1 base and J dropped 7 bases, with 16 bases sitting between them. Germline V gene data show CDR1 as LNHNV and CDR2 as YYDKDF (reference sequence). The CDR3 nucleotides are TGTGCCACCAGCAGAGGCCAGAGGGAAAGGATTGGCTACACCTTC. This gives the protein CATSRGQRERIGYTF.

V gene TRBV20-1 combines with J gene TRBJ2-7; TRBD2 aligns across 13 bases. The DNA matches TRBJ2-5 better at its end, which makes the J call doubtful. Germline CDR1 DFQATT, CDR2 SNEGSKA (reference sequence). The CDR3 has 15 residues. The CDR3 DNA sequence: TGCAGTGCTCCAGGGACTAGCGGGAACCAAGAGACCCAGTACTTC. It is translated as CSAPGTSGNQETQYF.

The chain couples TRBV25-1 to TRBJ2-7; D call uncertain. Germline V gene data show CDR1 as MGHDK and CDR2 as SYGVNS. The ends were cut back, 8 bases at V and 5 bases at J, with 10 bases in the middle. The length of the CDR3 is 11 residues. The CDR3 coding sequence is TGTGCCAGCGGAGTACCCCACGAGCAGTACTTC. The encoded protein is CASGVPHEQYF.

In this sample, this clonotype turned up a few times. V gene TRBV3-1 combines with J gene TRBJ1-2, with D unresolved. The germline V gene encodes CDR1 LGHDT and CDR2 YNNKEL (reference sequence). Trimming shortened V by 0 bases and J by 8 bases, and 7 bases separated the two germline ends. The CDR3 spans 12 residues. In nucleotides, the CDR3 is TGTGCCAGCAGCCAAGAAGGTTTCGGCTACACCTTC. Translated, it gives CASSQEGFGYTF.

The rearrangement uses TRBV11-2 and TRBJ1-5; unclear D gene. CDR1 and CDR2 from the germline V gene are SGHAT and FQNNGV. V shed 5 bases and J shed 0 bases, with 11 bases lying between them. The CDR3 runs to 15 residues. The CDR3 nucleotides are TGTGCCAGCAGCCTCGACATTAATAGCAATCAGCCCCAGCATTTT. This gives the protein CASSLDINSNQPQHF.

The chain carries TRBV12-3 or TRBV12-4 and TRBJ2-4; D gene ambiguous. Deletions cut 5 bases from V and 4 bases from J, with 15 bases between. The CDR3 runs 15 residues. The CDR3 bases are TGTGCCAGCAGTCATAGGACCGACCTAAAAAACATTCAGTACTTC. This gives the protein CASSHRTDLKNIQYF.

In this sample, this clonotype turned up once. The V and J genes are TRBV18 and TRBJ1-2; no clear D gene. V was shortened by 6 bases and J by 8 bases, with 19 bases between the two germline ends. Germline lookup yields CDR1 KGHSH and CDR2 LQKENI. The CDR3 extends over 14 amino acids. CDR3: CASSLTQRVPGYTF. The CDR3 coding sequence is TGTGCCAGCTCCCTCACCCAGAGGGTTCCGGGCTACACCTTC.

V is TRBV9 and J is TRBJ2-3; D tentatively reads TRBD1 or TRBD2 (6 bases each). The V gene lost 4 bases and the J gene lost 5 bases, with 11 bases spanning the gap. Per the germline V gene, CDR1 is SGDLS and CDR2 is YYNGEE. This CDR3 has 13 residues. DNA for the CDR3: TGTGCCAGCAGCAGAGGAGGGGGAGATACGCAGTATTTT. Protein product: CASSRGGGDTQYF.

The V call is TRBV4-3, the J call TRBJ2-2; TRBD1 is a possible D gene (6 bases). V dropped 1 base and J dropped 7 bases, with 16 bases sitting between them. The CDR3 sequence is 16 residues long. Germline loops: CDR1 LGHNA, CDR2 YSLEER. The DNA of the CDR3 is TGCGCCAGCAGCCAAGCTGGGACAAGGGTGGACGGGGAGCTGTTTTTT. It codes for CASSQAGTRVDGELFF.

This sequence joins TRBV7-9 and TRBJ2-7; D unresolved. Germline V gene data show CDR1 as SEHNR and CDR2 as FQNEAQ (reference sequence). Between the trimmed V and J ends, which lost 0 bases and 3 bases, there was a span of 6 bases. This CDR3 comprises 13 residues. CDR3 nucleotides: TGTGCCAGCAGCTTAGCAGGGTTCTACGAGCAGTACTTC. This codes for CASSLAGFYEQYF.

For the CDR3, the DNA is TGCAGTGCTAGGAGGGGATACGAGCAGTACTTC. Its protein is CSARRGYEQYF. The rearrangement joins TRBV20-1 to TRBJ2-7; possibly TRBD1 or TRBD2 for D (5 bases each). The CDR3 length is 11 residues. The germline V gene encodes CDR1 DFQATT and CDR2 SNEGSKA (reference sequence). The V and J ends lost 3 bases and 4 bases respectively, with 7 bases between them.

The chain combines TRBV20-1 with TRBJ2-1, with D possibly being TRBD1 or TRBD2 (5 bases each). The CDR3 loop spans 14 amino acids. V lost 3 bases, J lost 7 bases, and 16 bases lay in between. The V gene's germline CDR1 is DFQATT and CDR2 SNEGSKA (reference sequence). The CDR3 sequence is CSARDFRGDNEQFF. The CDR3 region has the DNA TGCAGTGCTAGGGACTTCAGAGGGGATAATGAGCAGTTCTTC.

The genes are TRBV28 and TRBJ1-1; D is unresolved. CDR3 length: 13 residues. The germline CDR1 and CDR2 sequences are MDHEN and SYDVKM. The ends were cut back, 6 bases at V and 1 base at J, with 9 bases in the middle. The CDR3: CASRLVPNTEAFF. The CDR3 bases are TGTGCCAGCAGACTCGTACCGAACACTGAAGCTTTCTTT.

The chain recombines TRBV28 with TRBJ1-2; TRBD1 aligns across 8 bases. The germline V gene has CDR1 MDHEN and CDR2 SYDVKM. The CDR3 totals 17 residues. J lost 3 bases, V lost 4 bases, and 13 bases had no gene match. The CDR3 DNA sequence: TGTGCCAGCAGTTCCTTTACCGGGGCAGGGGGCTACTATGGCTACACCTTC. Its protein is CASSSFTGAGGYYGYTF.

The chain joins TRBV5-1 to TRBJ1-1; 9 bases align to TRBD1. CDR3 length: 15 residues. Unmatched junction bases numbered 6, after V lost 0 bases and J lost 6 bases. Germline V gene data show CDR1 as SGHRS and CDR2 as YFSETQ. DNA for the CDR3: TGCGCCAGCAGCTTGGAACAGGGGGCGCTTGCTGAAGCTTTCTTT. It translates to CASSLEQGALAEAFF.

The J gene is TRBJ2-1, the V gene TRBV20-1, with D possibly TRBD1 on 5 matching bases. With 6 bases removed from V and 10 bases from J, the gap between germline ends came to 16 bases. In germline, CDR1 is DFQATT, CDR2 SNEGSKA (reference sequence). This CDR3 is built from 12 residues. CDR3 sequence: CSASTGAQEQFF. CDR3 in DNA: TGCAGTGCATCGACTGGGGCGCAGGAGCAGTTCTTC.

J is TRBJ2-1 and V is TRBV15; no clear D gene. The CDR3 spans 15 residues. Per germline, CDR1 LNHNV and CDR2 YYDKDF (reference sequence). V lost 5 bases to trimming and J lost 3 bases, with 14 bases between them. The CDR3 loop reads CATSPRLGVYNEQFF. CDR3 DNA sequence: TGTGCCACCAGCCCCCGGCTAGGCGTCTACAATGAGCAGTTCTTC.

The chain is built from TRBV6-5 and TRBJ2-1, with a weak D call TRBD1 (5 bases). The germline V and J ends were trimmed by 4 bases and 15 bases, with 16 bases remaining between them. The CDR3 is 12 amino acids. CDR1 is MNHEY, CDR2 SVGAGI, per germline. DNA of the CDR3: TGTGCCAGCAGTTTGCGTGGCAGGGTATGGTTCTTC. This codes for CASSLRGRVWFF.